This TCR beta chain stems from a study of OX40 agonist ivuxolimab in advanced cancers. Produced via immunoSEQ multiplex PCR; TCRdb's table is partial and in-frame only. Of about 45,000 clones listed, about 90% were seen once; the top ten hold approximately 14%. There are 16 residues in the CDR3. Per germline, CDR1 MDHEN and CDR2 SYDVKM. With 1 base removed from V and 6 bases from J, the gap between germline ends came to 16 bases. The receptor's source is an adult with an advanced solid tumor such as melanoma, head and neck, liver or kidney cancer. The chain is built from TRBV28 and TRBJ1-5; D remains unclear. Sample: CD4+ or CD8+ T cells sorted from blood, taken in a trial of the OX40 agonist ivuxolimab. The CDR3 region has the DNA TGTGCCAGCAGTTTATCGCGTCCTAGTCTGTTTCAGCCCCAGCATTTT. Amino acid sequence: CASSLSRPSLFQPQHF.